This T cell receptor (beta chain) was documented in a study of cytotoxic CD8 clonotypes in ibrutinib-treated CLL (dated by TCRdb to the early 2020s). With respect to the entire study: The cohort included about 15 treatment-naive and under 13 relapsed/refractory patients; about 18 were IGHV unmutated. Every sample from remission and from progressive disease was obtained while the patients were still on ibrutinib. Cryopreserved peripheral blood mononuclear cells were obtained before treatment, at response, and at either sustained remission or disease progression. Longitudinal samples were obtainable from about 30% of the 86 participants in the trial. On average, each sample had about 260,000 productive templates and 100,000 or so productive rearrangements. Response samples were taken after a median of around 13 months on treatment, ranging from about 6 to 36 months. Partial responses were observed in about 24 patients and complete responses in 2; after a median follow-up of roughly 72 months, remission was maintained in approximately 14 patients and progression was observed in approximately twelve.

About this clone itself: Its cognate antigen has yet to be identified. Nothing much larger sits one base from this clone, and base qualities are not available.

The goal of deep resolution MiSeq sequencing was a depth between 1 in 1 million and 1 in 200,000 T cells, and coverage averaged 10x per clonotype. The immunoSEQ hsTCRB Kit was used to generate TCR beta libraries. The authors processed their data as follows. ImmunoSEQ Data Assistant and ImmunoSEQ Analyzer were used for data analysis, and V, D and J genes were assigned according to IMGT definitions. Clonality was computed as one minus normalized Shannon entropy of productive rearrangement frequencies, ranging from 0 to 1. Public clonotype analysis was restricted to overrepresented clonotypes comprising at least 0.05% of each patient's repertoire. About a dozen age-matched healthy donor repertoires from immuneACCESS served as clonality controls. TCRdb took this table from immuneACCESS and kept in-frame rearrangements with V and J called. Such tables lack part of the clones; where checked against another copy, unresolved V genes explain under half of the gap, and the rest is unexplained. For V, J and clone size, that table is used; D and trimming come from the DNA. The table for this sample lists fewer than 45,000 clones; about three quarters of them were counted only once. Around 9.1% of the sample rests with the top ten.

What the study reported, not specific to this receptor: Public clonotypes were rare and either shrank or stayed stable during treatment, and the rise in clonality at ibrutinib response reflected expansion of private clonotypes. At baseline, clonality was higher than in age-matched healthy donors and showed a strong correlation with circulating CD8+ T-cell counts. Clonality rose at ibrutinib response, remained stable during sustained remission, and dropped back toward baseline at progression. Sampling times were not matched between sustained-remission and progressing patients, and lymph node repertoires were not studied.

The sample's time point, from its label and the paper: progressive disease on ibrutinib. For TCR beta library preparation, approximately 2 micrograms of genomic DNA were extracted from the cryopreserved PBMCs. Longitudinal blood samples from CLL patients on ibrutinib monotherapy underwent high-throughput TCR beta sequencing. The patients took part in an open-label, single-center phase 2 trial of ibrutinib monotherapy. CDR1 and CDR2 are drawn from the germline V gene: SGHDN, FVKESK. The CDR3 holds 15 amino acids from the cysteine to the phenylalanine. Here the CDR3 DNA is all that survives: 45 bases in frame from base 1. Trimming removed 3 bases from V and 0 bases from J, leaving 9 bases between the germline ends.

The clonotype originates from a human donor with chronic lymphocytic leukemia. The chain is encoded by TRBV14 joined to TRBJ2-1; the D gene lacks a confident call. The sequencing used PBMCs, collected at disease progression, from a patient treated with ibrutinib. Read as DNA, the sequence is TGTGCCAGCAGCCAGGCTTCAGGCTCCTACAATGAGCAGTTCTTC. Translated, it reads CASSQASGSYNEQFF.